The table lists the clone carrying this TCR beta chain with many counts. Its antigen remains unidentified. This record comes from a study of T cells in Graves' hyperthyroidism and ophthalmopathy. Broader study findings: Blood also held most thyroid clonotypes expanded beyond 0.001.

Amplified TCR beta CDR3 regions came from RNA transcripts. First-round RT-PCR targeting the TCR CDR3 was performed with the HTBI primer set. TCRdb reprocessed the multiplex PCR reads via MiXCR and lists one record per CDR3 protein. The table records 600,000 or so distinct CDR3 sequences, roughly 15% of them present only once. The CDR3 spans 15 residues. Germline values: CDR1 SGHKS, CDR2 YYEKEE (reference sequence). Trimming cost V 2 bases and J 12 bases, with 21 bases left between them. Patients having uncontrolled infection, another autoimmune disease, pregnancy or lactation were not included. Together with thyroid ultrasound, orbital computed tomography, serum thyroxine and TRAb, clinical symptoms were used for diagnoses.

The receptor comes from a woman aged 50 to 60 with Graves' ophthalmopathy. The gene calls are TRBV5-5 and TRBJ2-1, with D perhaps matching TRBD1 (6 bases). Sequencing used blood. The CDR3 nucleotides are TGTGCCAGCAGCTTCAGCGGACAGCCCCAGATTGCGCAGTTCTTC. It specifies CASSFSGQPQIAQFF.